The 28 T cell receptor beta chains in this list originate from one sample, sequenced in a study of blood T cell repertoires in COVID-19 (TCRdb year 2020). The library was produced with the immunoSEQ multiplex PCR assay. Imported from immuneACCESS, the table was reduced by TCRdb to in-frame sequences with V and J called. These copies leave out some clones; in studies compared against another copy, an unresolved V gene accounts for under half, and the cause of the remainder is not known. Counted in this sample were some 190,000 clones; 75% to 90% of them appeared once. The ten biggest clones cover roughly 7.7% of the sample. The sequenced sample consisted of peripheral blood. Receptors originate from an older woman with acute or convalescent COVID-19.

This clone occurred a few times. The genes are TRBV27 and TRBJ2-7; 9 bases match TRBD2. The germline gives CDR1 MNHEY, CDR2 SMNVEV (reference sequence). The CDR3 runs to 15 residues. J gave up 8 bases and V 2 bases, and 10 bases lay outside the gene matches. The CDR3 DNA is TGTGCCAGCAGTTTAAGTGTTAGCGGGAGCCTAAAGCAGTACTTC. Protein product: CASSLSVSGSLKQYF.

The chain is built from TRBV7-9 and TRBJ1-4; D unclear. Germline-derived CDR1 and CDR2 are SEHNR and FQNEAQ (reference sequence). The ends were cut back, 2 bases at V and 7 bases at J, with 5 bases in the middle. The CDR3 sequence is 12 residues long. The CDR3 spells CASSLSGEKLFF. Written as DNA, the CDR3 is TGTGCCAGCAGCTTAAGCGGTGAAAAACTGTTTTTT.

V is TRBV5-3 and J is TRBJ2-2, with 9 positions matching TRBD1. TRBV5-3 is identified as an open reading frame with a role that is uncertain. CDR3 length equals 16 residues. The trim removed 5 bases at V and 7 bases at J, leaving 12 bases unmatched. The CDR3 DNA follows: TGTGCCAGAAGGAACGGACAGGGGAGATTGGACGGGGAGCTGTTTTTT. This translates into CARRNGQGRLDGELFF.

The genes are TRBV29-1 and TRBJ2-3, with D unclear. CDR1 and CDR2 from the germline V gene are SQVTM and ANQGSEA. There are 13 residues in the CDR3. The germline V and J ends were trimmed by 6 bases and 9 bases, with 19 bases remaining between them. Here the CDR3 DNA reads TGCAGCGTAATACTACGATTTGTCGGAACGCAGTATTTT. The encoded protein is CSVILRFVGTQYF.

The chain recombines TRBV3-1 (or the pseudogene TRBV3-2) with TRBJ1-5; D unclear. The CDR3 totals 15 residues. Trimming took 4 bases from V and 5 from J, leaving 15 bases between them. Germline CDR1 and CDR2: LGHDT and YNNKEL (reference sequence). CDR3 sequence reads: CASSPRGGIDQPQHF. CDR3 in DNA: TGTGCCAGCAGCCCGCGAGGCGGAATCGATCAGCCCCAGCATTTT.

This sequence joins TRBV28 and TRBJ2-7; 10 nucleotides match TRBD2. The CDR3 runs 14 residues. CDR1 and CDR2 (germline): MDHEN, SYDVKM. V lost 7 bases to trimming and J lost 6 bases; unmatched junction nucleotides: 9. The CDR3 loop reads CASTVAGGSREQYF. DNA for the CDR3: TGTGCCAGCACCGTAGCGGGAGGTAGTCGCGAGCAGTACTTC. The full variable domain, in which reference TRBV28 and TRBJ2-7 provide the parts outside the CDR3, is DVKVTQSSRYLVKRTGEKVFLECVQDMDHENMFWYRQDPGLGLRLIYFSYDVKMKEKGDIPEGYSVSREKKERFSLILESASTNQTSMYLCASTVAGGSREQYFGPGTRLTVT.

The gene calls are TRBV9 and TRBJ1-5; D call uncertain. Germline CDR1 is SGDLS and CDR2 is YYNGEE. V was cut by 3 bases and J by 0 bases, with 7 bases left in between. CDR3 length: 14 residues. CDR3: CASSASDSNQPQHF. CDR3 DNA: TGTGCCAGCAGCGCATCAGATAGCAATCAGCCCCAGCATTTT.

The chain carries TRBV11-1 and TRBJ1-5; D is possibly TRBD1 (5 bases). Germline CDR1 and CDR2: SGHAT and FQDESV (reference sequence). V gave up 4 bases and J gave up 5 bases, with 9 bases separating them. The CDR3 totals 13 residues. CDR3 coding DNA: TGTGCCAGCAGCTCACAGGTAGATCAGCCCCAGCATTTT. This sequence encodes CASSSQVDQPQHF.

The chain links TRBV24-1 to TRBJ2-1; TRBD1 matches at 7 bases. CDR1 is KGHDR, CDR2 SFDVKD, per germline. The CDR3 contains 16 residues. Trimming at V came to 3 bases and at J to 2 bases, leaving 6 bases not matched to a gene. The CDR3 DNA reads as TGTGCCACCAGTGATATGAGGGGGACAGCCTACAATGAGCAGTTCTTC. The encoded protein is CATSDMRGTAYNEQFF.

Notes on this clone: Other DNA variants within this sample encode the same CDR3. This chain joins TRBV14 and TRBJ1-5; the D is unclear. The ends were cut back, 1 base at V and 4 bases at J, with 11 bases in the middle. There are 15 residues in the CDR3. Germline CDR1 SGHDN, CDR2 FVKESK. CDR3 nucleotides: TGTGCCAGCAGCCAAGGAGGAGGGAGGAATCAGCCCCAGCATTTT. This sequence encodes CASSQGGGRNQPQHF.

The chain combines TRBV6-5 with TRBJ1-1; D may be TRBD1 (5 bases). Trimming pared 7 bases from V and 0 bases from J, leaving 12 bases between. Looked up from germline, CDR1 is MNHEY and CDR2 is SVGAGI. The CDR3 consists of 14 residues. DNA of the CDR3: TGTGCCAGCATAGAAGGGGAAATGAACACTGAAGCTTTCTTT. Translated, it gives CASIEGEMNTEAFF.

The J gene is TRBJ2-7, the V gene TRBV2; 12 bases map to TRBD2. V shed 6 bases and J 11 bases; nucleotides not matched to a gene: 5. The V gene's germline CDR1 is SNHLY and CDR2 FYNNEI. CDR3 length equals 12 residues. CDR3 coding DNA: TGTGCCAGCAGACTAGCGGGAGGCTGGAAGTACTTC. This translates into CASRLAGGWKYF.

V gene TRBV24-1 combines with J gene TRBJ2-5, with D unclear. Germline loops: CDR1 KGHDR, CDR2 SFDVKD. The CDR3 loop spans 17 amino acids. With 5 bases removed from V and 2 bases from J, the gap between germline ends came to 20 bases. DNA of the CDR3: TGTGCCACCAGTGGTTACCCCCTGGAGACGGGTCAAGAGACCCAGTACTTC. Translation: CATSGYPLETGQETQYF.

V usage is TRBV16 and J usage is TRBJ2-7, with D tentatively TRBD1 (6 bases). The CDR3 has 14 residues. The germline V and J ends were trimmed by 4 bases and 3 bases, with 13 bases remaining between them. From germline, CDR1 is KGHSY and CDR2 FQNENV. CDR3: CASSLISGVYEQYV. The CDR3 DNA reads as TGTGCCAGCAGCCTTATTTCAGGGGTCTACGAGCAGTACGTC.

The chain couples TRBV12-3 or TRBV12-4 to TRBJ2-1; TRBD2 is a possible D gene (6 bases). The CDR3 length is 12 residues. The V end lost 11 bases, the J end lost 4 bases, and 12 bases lay between the germline ends. In DNA, the CDR3 is TGTGCCCTGGGCGCGGGATACAATGAGCAGTTCTTC. Translating gives CALGAGYNEQFF.

This chain joins TRBV19 and TRBJ1-2; D perhaps matches TRBD1 (5 bases). The V gene's germline CDR1 is LNHDA and CDR2 SQIVND (reference sequence). CDR3 length: 12 residues. V lost 5 bases, J lost 4 bases, and 8 bases lay in between. This CDR3 is CASSPTGYGYTF. CDR3 in DNA: TGTGCCAGTAGTCCTACAGGCTATGGCTACACCTTC.

The chain joins TRBV28 to TRBJ1-2; no definite D call. V gave up 2 bases and J gave up 4 bases, with 8 bases separating them. CDR3 length equals 13 residues. Germline V lookup: CDR1 MDHEN, CDR2 SYDVKM. The CDR3 DNA is TGTGCCAGCAGTTTAAATGCAGGCTATGGCTACACCTTC. Amino acid sequence: CASSLNAGYGYTF.

The gene calls are TRBV3-1 (or the pseudogene TRBV3-2) and TRBJ2-1; no firm D call. Trimming took 0 bases from V and 0 from J, leaving 6 bases between them. Germline CDR1 and CDR2: LGHDT and YNNKEL (reference sequence). The CDR3 extends over 15 amino acids. This CDR3 is CASSQDRSSYNEQFF. The DNA of the CDR3 is TGTGCCAGCAGCCAAGACCGTAGCTCCTACAATGAGCAGTTCTTC.

The CDR3 region has the DNA TGTGCCAGCAGTTTATTACTCACCGGGGAGCTGTTTTTT. Translation gives CASSLLLTGELFF. The V and J genes are TRBV12-3 or TRBV12-4 and TRBJ2-2, with D hard to call. Between the trimmed V and J ends, which lost 2 bases and 4 bases, there was a span of 5 bases. CDR3 length equals 13 residues.

The chain recombines TRBV28 with TRBJ1-5; 7 positions match TRBD1. The CDR3 is made up of 14 amino acids. Germline trimming cut 2 bases from V and 9 bases from J; bases unmatched to any gene: 7. Germline lookup yields CDR1 MDHEN and CDR2 SYDVKM. The CDR3 loop is CASSLDRVPGPQHF. CDR3 nucleotides: TGTGCCAGCAGTTTAGACAGGGTGCCGGGGCCCCAGCATTTT.

The rearrangement uses TRBV2 and TRBJ2-1; tentatively, D is TRBD2 (6 bases). Trimming took 6 bases from V and 9 from J, leaving 15 bases between them. CDR1 and CDR2 from the germline V gene are SNHLY and FYNNEI. CDR3 length equals 13 residues. CDR3 region: CASRTGGLAEQFF. CDR3 bases: TGTGCCAGCAGGACCGGAGGGTTGGCTGAGCAGTTCTTC. Using reference TRBV2 and TRBJ2-1 for the parts outside the CDR3, the full variable domain is EPEVTQTPSHQVTQMGQEVILRCVPISNHLYFYWYRQILGQKVEFLVSFYNNEISEKSEIFDDQFSVERPDGSNFTLKIRSTKLEDSAMYFCASRTGGLAEQFFGPGTRLTVL.

The rearrangement links TRBV6-1 to TRBJ1-1; D not resolved. Germline loops: CDR1 MNHNS, CDR2 SASEGT. Trimming shortened V by 1 base and J by 9 bases, and 9 bases separated the two germline ends. The CDR3 sequence is 12 residues long. The CDR3 DNA sequence: TGTGCCAGCAGTGAAGTCGAAGCCAAAGCTTTCTTT. Its translation is CASSEVEAKAFF.

This chain connects TRBV28 to TRBJ1-1, with D possibly TRBD1 on 6 matching bases. The CDR3 runs 14 residues. With 6 bases removed from V and 0 bases from J, the gap between germline ends came to 11 bases. Per germline, CDR1 MDHEN and CDR2 SYDVKM. The CDR3 sequence: CASSPGQLNTEAFF. CDR3 DNA sequence: TGTGCCAGCAGCCCCGGACAGTTGAACACTGAAGCTTTCTTT.

The chain joins TRBV15 to TRBJ2-1; D might be TRBD2 (5 bases). Germline-derived CDR1 and CDR2 are LNHNV and YYDKDF (reference sequence). The CDR3 has 16 residues. V lost 5 bases and J 5 bases, leaving 19 bases between the germline ends. The chain's CDR3 is CATSAELDSLDNEQFF. The CDR3 DNA sequence: TGTGCCACCAGCGCTGAGCTGGACTCCCTGGACAATGAGCAGTTCTTC.

As DNA, the CDR3 is TGTGCCTGGAGTCCCGGGACAGGGGAGGAGTACTTC. Translation gives CAWSPGTGEEYF. V gene TRBV30 combines with J gene TRBJ2-7; 10 bases map to TRBD1. Trimming took 2 bases from V and 11 from J; bases not matched to a gene: 6. Germline lookup yields CDR1 GTSNPN and CDR2 SVGIG (reference sequence). The length of the CDR3 is 12 residues.

The genes are TRBV28 and TRBJ2-2; D is perhaps TRBD1 (5 bases). The germline gives CDR1 MDHEN, CDR2 SYDVKM. The CDR3 sequence is 14 residues long. V lost 2 bases and J lost 6, with 10 bases in between. In DNA, the CDR3 is TGTGCCAGCAGTTTAAGGGGCCCCCCCGGGGAGCTGTTTTTT. It encodes CASSLRGPPGELFF.

The chain links TRBV6-5 to TRBJ2-2, with TRBD1 identical over 8 bases. Trimming cost V 6 bases and J 1 base; bases outside gene matches: 1. The germline gives CDR1 MNHEY, CDR2 SVGAGI. The CDR3 loop spans 14 amino acids. The CDR3, as DNA: TGTGCCAGCAGACAGGGGGGGAACACCGGGGAGCTGTTTTTT. Translating gives CASRQGGNTGELFF.

The V call is TRBV9, the J call TRBJ1-1; 7 bases match TRBD1. V lost 7 bases and J lost 10; bases outside the gene matches: 13. The CDR3 contains 13 residues. CDR1 is SGDLS and CDR2 is YYNGEE in the germline V gene. The DNA for the CDR3 is TGTGCCAGCGGACGAATAGGGGGCTCGGGAGCTTTCTTT. This encodes CASGRIGGSGAFF.